The 16 T cell receptor beta chains listed next were all sequenced from one sample in a study of CD8 T cells in ankylosing spondylitis. Findings of the study overall: For ankylosing spondylitis blood, a TCR beta motif of about eight highly homologous variants appeared characteristic.

Antigens of these TCRs are unknown. From the 5' RACE reads, TCRdb called clonotypes with MiXCR, one entry per CDR3 protein. The sample has about 540,000 distinct CDR3 sequences, roughly 13% seen once. Sequencing used blood, either unsorted or a sorted T cell fraction (not recorded which). Receptors were obtained from a male donor with ankylosing spondylitis.

This chain uses TRBV24-1 with TRBJ1-5; D is ambiguous. V was pared by 9 bases and J by 4 bases, with 9 bases between. Germline V gives CDR1 KGHDR, CDR2 SFDVKD. The CDR3 covers 12 residues. CDR3 sequence: CATPGGNQPQHF. Written as DNA, the CDR3 is TGTGCCACCCCCGGCGGTAATCAGCCCCAGCATTTT.

This chain links TRBV2 with TRBJ2-6, with 8 bases fitting TRBD1. The CDR3 runs 18 residues. V was clipped by 4 bases and J by 0 bases; unmatched bases: 8. Germline values: CDR1 SNHLY, CDR2 FYNNEI. The CDR3 loop reads CASSVGPTGDSGANVLTF. The CDR3 nucleotides are TGTGCCAGCAGTGTGGGTCCGACAGGGGACTCTGGGGCCAACGTCCTGACTTTC.

This clonotype was seen only a few times. CDR3 bases: TGCAGTGCTAGCTTCTTAGCCAAAAACATTCAGTACTTC. Amino acid sequence: CSASFLAKNIQYF. J is TRBJ2-4 and V is TRBV20-1, with unresolved D. With 3 bases removed from V and 0 bases from J, the gap between germline ends came to 6 bases. The V gene's germline CDR1 is DFQATT and CDR2 SNEGSKA (reference sequence). This CDR3 is built from 13 residues.

The chain links TRBV5-4 to TRBJ2-4; 8 bases align to TRBD2. This CDR3 region has 16 residues. The ends lost 4 bases at V and 1 base at J; junction bases unmatched: 7. Germline CDR1 SGHNT, CDR2 YYREEE (reference sequence). The CDR3 nucleotides are TGTGCCAGCAGCCTTGCCGGGAGGGAGGCCAAAAACATTCAGTACTTC. Translated: CASSLAGREAKNIQYF. The entire variable domain, with the rest obtained from reference TRBV5-4 and TRBJ2-4, is as follows: ETGVTQSPTHLIKTRGQQVTLRCSSQSGHNTVSWYQQALGQGPQFIFQYYREEENGRGNFPPRFSGLQFPNYSSELNVNALELDDSALYLCASSLAGREAKNIQYFGAGTRLSVL.

This clonotype showed up many times. The V call is TRBV21-1, the J call TRBJ2-7; TRBD2 is the table's D call, not checked against the DNA. TRBV21-1 is a known pseudogene. The CDR3 has 15 amino acids. CDR3: CASSKKAGGPREQYV. The DNA for the CDR3 is TGTGCCAGCAGCAAAAAAGCGGGAGGGCCGCGAGAGCAGTACGTC.

The chain is built from TRBV14 and TRBJ2-5; TRBD2 agrees at 7 bases. CDR1 SGHDN and CDR2 FVKESK come from the germline V gene. V trimming: 0 bases; J trimming: 2 bases; junction bases outside the gene matches: 6. The CDR3 length is 16 residues. CDR3 DNA: TGTGCCAGCAGCCAAGATTTAGGACTAGGGCAAGAGACCCAGTACTTC. It specifies CASSQDLGLGQETQYF.

This clonotype was recorded a few times. The chain couples TRBV10-3 to TRBJ2-7; the D gene is possibly TRBD2 (5 bases). Trimming pared 10 bases from V and 4 bases from J, leaving 20 bases between. The germline V gene has CDR1 ENHRY and CDR2 SYGVKD. The CDR3 extends over 14 amino acids. Written as DNA, the CDR3 is TGTGCCACCGGGGTCGGCAACACCCTTTACGAGCAGTACTTC. Translating it yields CATGVGNTLYEQYF.

This chain links TRBV20-1 with TRBJ2-7, with 8 bases that match TRBD1. The CDR3 runs to 14 residues. V shed 6 bases, J shed 4 bases, and the junction held 11 bases outside the gene matches. The germline gives CDR1 DFQATT, CDR2 SNEGSKA (reference sequence). The CDR3 sequence is CSAQGTGWSYEQYF. In DNA form, the CDR3 reads TGCAGTGCGCAAGGGACAGGATGGAGTTACGAGCAGTACTTC.

This clonotype was observed a handful of times. This sequence joins TRBV6-6 and TRBJ2-6, with D unclear. The germline gives CDR1 MNHNY, CDR2 SVGAGI (reference sequence). Trimming took off 10 bases at V and 0 bases at J, with 7 bases between the two ends. The CDR3 is made up of 13 amino acids. CDR3 sequence: CATQSSGANVLTF. CDR3 DNA: TGTGCCACCCAATCCTCTGGGGCCAACGTCCTGACTTTC.

The CDR3 region is CASSLTGTTGEQYF. DNA for the CDR3: TGTGCCAGCAGCCTAACCGGGACAACGGGCGAGCAGTACTTC. The rearrangement links TRBV4-2 to TRBJ2-7, with D possibly being TRBD1 (6 bases). The CDR3 runs 14 residues. V lost 4 bases to trimming and J lost 6 bases, with 16 bases between them. The germline V gene encodes CDR1 LGHNA and CDR2 YNFKEQ.

This clonotype was observed a few times. V is TRBV20-1 and J is TRBJ2-6; D is undetermined. This CDR3 contains 14 residues. Trimming took off 6 bases at V and 0 bases at J, with 9 bases between the two ends. The germline V gene has CDR1 DFQATT and CDR2 SNEGSKA (reference sequence). This CDR3 is CSATIVSGANVLTF. CDR3 nucleotide sequence: TGCAGTGCCACGATTGTCTCTGGGGCCAACGTCCTGACTTTC.

Many counts were recorded for this clonotype. The chain joins TRBV7-2 to TRBJ1-1; TRBD1 might be the D (6 bases). The V end was cut by 6 bases, the J end by 3 bases, with 14 bases between. This CDR3 contains 14 residues. Germline-derived CDR1 and CDR2 are SGHTA and FQGNSA. In DNA, the CDR3 is TGTGCCAGCAGTCTGGGGGGCGCCTACACTGAAGCTTTCTTT. This translates into CASSLGGAYTEAFF.

This rearrangement joins TRBV5-1 to TRBJ2-7; tentative D call: TRBD2 (6 bases). Per the germline V gene, CDR1 is SGHRS and CDR2 is YFSETQ. The length of the CDR3 is 14 residues. Trimming took 7 bases from V and 0 from J, leaving 14 bases between them. CDR3 in DNA: TGCGCCAGCGCGCGGGACGGAAGCTCCTACGAGCAGTACTTC. It is translated as CASARDGSSYEQYF.

The chain combines TRBV20-1 with TRBJ2-5; 10 bases match TRBD2. Germline loops: CDR1 DFQATT, CDR2 SNEGSKA (reference sequence). Germline trimming cut 0 bases from V and 2 bases from J; bases unmatched to any gene: 3. This CDR3 comprises 15 residues. The CDR3 sequence is CSARDRTSGQETQYF. CDR3 DNA: TGCAGTGCTAGAGATAGGACTAGCGGACAAGAGACCCAGTACTTC.

This clonotype was observed a handful of times. The gene calls are TRBV29-1 and TRBJ1-4; tentatively, D is TRBD1 (5 bases). The germline V gene encodes CDR1 SQVTM and CDR2 ANQGSEA. V was shortened by 6 bases and J by 0 bases, with 8 bases between the two germline ends. The CDR3 sequence is 13 residues long. The CDR3 nucleotides read TGCAGCGTGGGGGTCGCAACTAATGAAAAACTGTTTTTT. Its protein is CSVGVATNEKLFF. Supplemented by reference TRBV29-1 and TRBJ1-4, the full variable domain reads SAVISQKPSRDICQRGTSLTIQCQVDSQVTMMFWYRQQPGQSLTLIATANQGSEATYESGFVIDKFPISRPNLTFSTLTVSNMSPEDSSIYLCSVGVATNEKLFFGSGTQLSVL.

The gene calls are TRBV7-9 and TRBJ2-3; perhaps TRBD2 as D (5 bases). V shed 2 bases and J shed 1 base, with 10 bases lying between them. CDR1 is SEHNR, CDR2 FQNEAQ, per germline (reference sequence). This CDR3 contains 15 residues. CDR3 nucleotide sequence: TGTGCCAGCAGCTTACCCAGCGGACGCACAGATACGCAGTATTTT. Translated, it gives CASSLPSGRTDTQYF.